These T cell receptor beta chains were read from a single sample in a study of blood T cell repertoires in COVID-19. Here immunoSEQ multiplex PCR was the method, and the copy in TCRdb shows in-frame clones only, minus some. The table records 180,000 or so clones, less than 80% of them present only once. Sample: peripheral blood. The receptor set was obtained from a man between 50 and 59 years old who had recovered from COVID-19. Each CDR3 is given with its conserved first and last residue. Each record gives: D gene, clone size, V gene, J gene, CDR3 DNA, CDR3 protein. The D gene is left open where the match is weak. The listing skips clone size in some rows; elsewhere it reads once, few, many or a size class.

.	few	TRBV30	TRBJ2-1	TGTGCCTGGAGTGTAAGGGGTTCGTACAATGAGCAGTTCTTC	CAWSVRGSYNEQFF
TRBD1	.	TRBV28	TRBJ2-1	TGTGCCAGCAGTTCCCTGACAGGGGACAATGAGCAGTTCTTC	CASSSLTGDNEQFF
.	.	TRBV29-1	TRBJ2-1	TGCAGCGTTGGGGGAGGGGGTCCGACCGTCTCCTACAATGAGCAGTTCTTC	CSVGGGGPTVSYNEQFF
.	.	TRBV5-4	TRBJ2-7	TGTGCCAGCAGCTCCACTAGCAGTTACGAGCAGTACTTC	CASSSTSSYEQYF
.	.	TRBV29-1	TRBJ1-1	TGCAGCGTTGATCTCAGGGGAATGAACACTGAAGCTTTCTTT	CSVDLRGMNTEAFF
TRBD1	.	TRBV6-6	TRBJ2-7	TGTGCCAGCAGTACCCTTAACCGAGGGGGCCCCTACGAGCAGTACTTC	CASSTLNRGGPYEQYF
TRBD2	.	TRBV19	TRBJ2-3	TGTGCCAGTAGTATAGCCGGGGGGGACGGCAGGGCGCAGTATTTT	CASSIAGGDGRAQYF
TRBD1	.	TRBV3-1/TRBV3-2	TRBJ2-7	TGTGCCAGCAGCCAACCTCGGACAGGGGGCGTGAACGAGCAGTACTTC	CASSQPRTGGVNEQYF
.	.	TRBV24-1	TRBJ2-3	TGTGCCACCGCCCCCTCGGGCACAGATACGCAGTATTTT	CATAPSGTDTQYF
TRBD1	.	TRBV2	TRBJ2-1	TGTGCCAGCGGGACGGGACAGGGGGCTCGGAGGTCCTACAATGAGCAGTTCTTC	CASGTGQGARRSYNEQFF
.	.	TRBV7-9	TRBJ2-1	TGTGCCAGCAGCTCCAATGTTGGGGGAGGTAATGAGCAGTTCTTC	CASSSNVGGGNEQFF